Ten or more counts support the clone carrying this T cell receptor beta chain. V was trimmed by 5 bases and J by 5 bases, leaving 12 bases between them. There are 13 residues in the CDR3. The germline CDR1 and CDR2 sequences are MNHEY and SMNVEV (reference sequence). This entry belongs to a study of T cells in Graves' hyperthyroidism and ophthalmopathy. RNA transcripts served as the template for amplifying TCR beta CDR3 regions. HTBI primers were the set used in a first-round RT-PCR of the TCR CDR3. TCRdb re-called the multiplex PCR reads through MiXCR, storing one row per CDR3 protein. The repertoire holds roughly 570,000 distinct CDR3 sequences, with around 46% as singletons.

The sample consisted of peripheral blood or thyroid tissue (not recorded which). The rearrangement joins TRBV27 to TRBJ2-5; possible D gene TRBD2, 5 bases. This sequence was found in a woman aged 18-29 years with Graves' hyperthyroidism. The CDR3 protein is CASSPHQRETQYF. The CDR3 DNA follows: TGTGCCAGCAGTCCCCACCAGCGGGAGACCCAGTACTTC.